This T cell receptor (beta chain) was recovered during a study of cytomegalovirus exposure and HLA in healthy donors. Germline V CDR1 and CDR2: MNHNS, SASEGT. Trimming cost V 7 bases and J 3 bases; bases outside gene matches: 8. CDR3 size: 14 residues. About this clone itself: The antigen is not known.

Points from the study as a whole: TRBV6-2, TRBV6-3 and some other V segments were unresolvable in 87-base-pair reads. Researchers catalogued about 150 TCR beta chains as cytomegalovirus-associated. Most subjects had HLA-A and HLA-B alleles reportedly predicted accurately by TCR beta sequences.

The primer mix had 60 Vbeta and 13 Jbeta primers. Data came from immunoSEQ multiplex PCR; TCRdb stores just in-frame clones and leaves some out. The profile shows 45,000 to 70,000 clones, 80% to 85% of them singletons. V is TRBV6-1 and J is TRBJ1-1; 7 bases align to TRBD1. This clonotype was obtained from a man under 40 in good health and CMV-seronegative. Source material: PBMCs. The DNA of the CDR3 is TGTGCCAGCACGAACAGGGGCCCCGACACTGAAGCTTTCTTT. Protein: CASTNRGPDTEAFF.